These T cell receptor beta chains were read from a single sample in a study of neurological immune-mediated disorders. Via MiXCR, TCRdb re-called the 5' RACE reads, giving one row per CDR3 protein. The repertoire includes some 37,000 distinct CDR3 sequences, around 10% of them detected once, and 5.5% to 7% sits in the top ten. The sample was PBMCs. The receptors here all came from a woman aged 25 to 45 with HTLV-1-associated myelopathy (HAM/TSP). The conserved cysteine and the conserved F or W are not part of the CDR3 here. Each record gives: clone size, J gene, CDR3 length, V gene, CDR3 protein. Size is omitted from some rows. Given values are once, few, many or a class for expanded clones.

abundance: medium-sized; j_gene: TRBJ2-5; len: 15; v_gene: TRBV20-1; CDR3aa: SARAGLAGVGVKTQY
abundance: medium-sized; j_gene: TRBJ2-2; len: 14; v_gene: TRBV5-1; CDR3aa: ASSQTGDPNTGELF
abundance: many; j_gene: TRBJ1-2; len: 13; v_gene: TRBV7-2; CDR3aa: ASSQTTGAFYGYT
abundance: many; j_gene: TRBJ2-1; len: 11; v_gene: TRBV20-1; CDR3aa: SAKGTGGNEQF
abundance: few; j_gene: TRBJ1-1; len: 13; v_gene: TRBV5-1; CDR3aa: ASSPTTGMSTEAF
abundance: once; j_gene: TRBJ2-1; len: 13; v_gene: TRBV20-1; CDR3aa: SARESWEPDNEQF
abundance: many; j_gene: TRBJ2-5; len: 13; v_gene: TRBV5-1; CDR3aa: ASSLLSQGQETQY
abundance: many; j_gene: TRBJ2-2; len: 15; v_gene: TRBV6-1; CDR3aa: ASSESGGNFNTGELF
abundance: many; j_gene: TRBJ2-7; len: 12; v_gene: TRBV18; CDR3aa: ASSPSAGGGEQY
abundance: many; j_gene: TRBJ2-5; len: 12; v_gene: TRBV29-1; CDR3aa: SANGRGAQETQY
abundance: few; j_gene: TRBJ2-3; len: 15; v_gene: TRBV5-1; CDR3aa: ASSSGTSGGKTDTQY
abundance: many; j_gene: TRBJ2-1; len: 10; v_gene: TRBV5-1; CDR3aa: ASSLEVNEQF
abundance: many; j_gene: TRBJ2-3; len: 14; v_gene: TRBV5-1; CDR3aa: ASSFTGLASSDTQY
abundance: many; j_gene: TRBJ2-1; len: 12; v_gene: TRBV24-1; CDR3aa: ATSTPGGNNEQF
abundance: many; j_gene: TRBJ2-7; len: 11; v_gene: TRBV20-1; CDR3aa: SASRGRAYEQY
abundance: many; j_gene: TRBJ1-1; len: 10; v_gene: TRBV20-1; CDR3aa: SASQYNTEAF
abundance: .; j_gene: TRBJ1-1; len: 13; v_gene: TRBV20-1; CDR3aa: SAGKGAEGNTEAF
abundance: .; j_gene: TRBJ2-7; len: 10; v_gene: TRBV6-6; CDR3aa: ARSKDSYEQY
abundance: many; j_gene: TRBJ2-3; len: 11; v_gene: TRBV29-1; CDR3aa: SVGQGKTDTQY
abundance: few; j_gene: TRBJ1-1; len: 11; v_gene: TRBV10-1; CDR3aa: ASSESGGGKAF
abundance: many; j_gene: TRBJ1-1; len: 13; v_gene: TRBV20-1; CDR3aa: SARKDGGFYTEAF
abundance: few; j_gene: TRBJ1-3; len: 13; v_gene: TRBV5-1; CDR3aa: ASSVEGQARNTIY
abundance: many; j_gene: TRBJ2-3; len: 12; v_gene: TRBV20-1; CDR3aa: SARGLAGPDTQY
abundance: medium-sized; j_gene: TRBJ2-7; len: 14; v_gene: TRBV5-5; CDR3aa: ASSLVPGGGANEQY
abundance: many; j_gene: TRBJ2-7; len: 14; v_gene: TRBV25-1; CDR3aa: ASSDIYQGATYEQY
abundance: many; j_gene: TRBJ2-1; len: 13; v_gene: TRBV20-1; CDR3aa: SARGQGVGYNEQF
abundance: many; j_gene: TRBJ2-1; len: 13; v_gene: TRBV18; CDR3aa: ASSLTRVQNNEQF
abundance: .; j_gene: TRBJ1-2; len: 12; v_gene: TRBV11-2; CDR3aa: ASSSMGSVYGCT
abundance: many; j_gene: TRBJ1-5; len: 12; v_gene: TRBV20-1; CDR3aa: SARQGLSNQPQH
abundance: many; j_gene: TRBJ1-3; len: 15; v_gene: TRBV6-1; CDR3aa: ASKPWAPGQGINTIY
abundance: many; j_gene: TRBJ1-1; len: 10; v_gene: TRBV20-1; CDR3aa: SAPEGETEAF
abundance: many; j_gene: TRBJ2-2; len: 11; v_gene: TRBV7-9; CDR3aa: ASSWGLARELF
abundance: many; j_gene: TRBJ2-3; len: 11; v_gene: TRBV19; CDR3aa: ASRETGGDTQY
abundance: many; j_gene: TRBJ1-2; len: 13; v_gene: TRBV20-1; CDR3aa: SARGDGAGFNGYT
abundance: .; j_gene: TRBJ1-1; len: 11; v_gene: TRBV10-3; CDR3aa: AIRQELDTEAF
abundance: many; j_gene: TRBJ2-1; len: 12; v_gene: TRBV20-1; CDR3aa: SAITSGGIAEQF
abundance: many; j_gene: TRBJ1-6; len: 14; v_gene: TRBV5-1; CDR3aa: ASSLAGRGSNSPLH
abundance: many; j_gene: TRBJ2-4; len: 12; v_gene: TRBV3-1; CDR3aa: ASSQEIAKNIQY
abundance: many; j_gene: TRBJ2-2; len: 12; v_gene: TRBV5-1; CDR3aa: ASSGRPNTGELF
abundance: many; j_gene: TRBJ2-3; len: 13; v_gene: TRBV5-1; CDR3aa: ASSTQGSVTDTQY
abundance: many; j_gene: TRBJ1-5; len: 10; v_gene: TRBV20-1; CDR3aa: SASARDQPQH
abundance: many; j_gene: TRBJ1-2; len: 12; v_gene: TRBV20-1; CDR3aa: SARDYRGPGGYT
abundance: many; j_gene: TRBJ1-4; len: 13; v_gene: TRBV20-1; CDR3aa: SARDRDSSNEKLF
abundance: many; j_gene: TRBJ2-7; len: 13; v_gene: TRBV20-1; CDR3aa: SARPTSGAPYEQY
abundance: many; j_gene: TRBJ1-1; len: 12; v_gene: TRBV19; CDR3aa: ASRVVVMNTEAF
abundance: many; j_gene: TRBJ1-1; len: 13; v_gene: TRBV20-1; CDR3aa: SARTGAPRNTEAF
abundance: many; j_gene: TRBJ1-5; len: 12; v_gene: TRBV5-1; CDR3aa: ASSIDSYNQPQH
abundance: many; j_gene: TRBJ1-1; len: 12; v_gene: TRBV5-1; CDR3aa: ASSSTGENTEAF
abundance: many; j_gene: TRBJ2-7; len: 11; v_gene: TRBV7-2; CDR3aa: ASSRRGVNEQY
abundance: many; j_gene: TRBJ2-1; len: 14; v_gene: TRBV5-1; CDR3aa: ASSLDGISSYNEQF
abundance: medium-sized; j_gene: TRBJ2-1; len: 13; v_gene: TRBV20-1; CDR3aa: SAQGGTGVLNEQF
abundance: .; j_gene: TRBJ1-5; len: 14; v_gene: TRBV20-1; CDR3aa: SASRGRLDSNQPRH
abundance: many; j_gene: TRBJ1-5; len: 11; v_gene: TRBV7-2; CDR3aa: ASSLQAGQPQH